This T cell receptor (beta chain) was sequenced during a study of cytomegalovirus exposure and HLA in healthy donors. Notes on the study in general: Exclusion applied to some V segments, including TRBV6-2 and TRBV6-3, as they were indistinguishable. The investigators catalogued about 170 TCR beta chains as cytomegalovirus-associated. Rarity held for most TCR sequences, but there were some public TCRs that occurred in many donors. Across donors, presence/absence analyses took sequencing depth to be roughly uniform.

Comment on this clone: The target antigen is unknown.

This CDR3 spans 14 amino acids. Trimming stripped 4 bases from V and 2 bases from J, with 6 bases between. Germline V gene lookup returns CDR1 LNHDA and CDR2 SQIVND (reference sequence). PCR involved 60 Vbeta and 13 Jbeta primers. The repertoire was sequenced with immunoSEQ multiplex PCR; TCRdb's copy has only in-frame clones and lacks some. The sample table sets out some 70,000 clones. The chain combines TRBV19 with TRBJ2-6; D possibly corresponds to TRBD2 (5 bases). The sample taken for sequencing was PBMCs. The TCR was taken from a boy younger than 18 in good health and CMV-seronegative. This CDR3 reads CASSRGAGANVLTF. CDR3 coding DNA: TGTGCCAGTAGTAGGGGAGCTGGGGCCAACGTCCTGACTTTC.